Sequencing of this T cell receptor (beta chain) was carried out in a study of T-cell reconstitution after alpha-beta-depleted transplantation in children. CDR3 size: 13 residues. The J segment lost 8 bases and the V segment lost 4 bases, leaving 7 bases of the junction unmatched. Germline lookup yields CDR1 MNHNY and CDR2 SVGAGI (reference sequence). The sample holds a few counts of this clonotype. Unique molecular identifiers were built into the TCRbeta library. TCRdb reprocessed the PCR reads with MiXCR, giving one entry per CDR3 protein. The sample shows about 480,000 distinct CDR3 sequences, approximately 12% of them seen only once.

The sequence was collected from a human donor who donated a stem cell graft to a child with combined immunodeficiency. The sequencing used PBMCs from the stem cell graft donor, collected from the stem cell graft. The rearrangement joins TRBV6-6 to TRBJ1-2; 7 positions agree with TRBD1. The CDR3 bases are TGTGCCAGCAGTTTGACAGGGACGTGGGGCTACACCTTC. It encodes CASSLTGTWGYTF.